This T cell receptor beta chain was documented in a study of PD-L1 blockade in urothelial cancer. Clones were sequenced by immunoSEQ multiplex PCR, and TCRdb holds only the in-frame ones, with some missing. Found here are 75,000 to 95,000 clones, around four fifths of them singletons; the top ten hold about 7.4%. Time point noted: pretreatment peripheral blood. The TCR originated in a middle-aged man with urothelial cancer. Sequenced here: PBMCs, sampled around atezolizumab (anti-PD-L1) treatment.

CDR3 DNA sequence: TGTGCCAGCATGAGGGGAGGGGGCACTGAAGCTTTCTTT. Translating gives CASMRGGGTEAFF. The chain employs TRBV28 and TRBJ1-1; a weak D match, TRBD1 (6 bases). V lost 7 bases to trimming and J lost 4 bases, with 13 bases between them. This CDR3 region has 13 residues. Germline V gene data show CDR1 as MDHEN and CDR2 as SYDVKM.